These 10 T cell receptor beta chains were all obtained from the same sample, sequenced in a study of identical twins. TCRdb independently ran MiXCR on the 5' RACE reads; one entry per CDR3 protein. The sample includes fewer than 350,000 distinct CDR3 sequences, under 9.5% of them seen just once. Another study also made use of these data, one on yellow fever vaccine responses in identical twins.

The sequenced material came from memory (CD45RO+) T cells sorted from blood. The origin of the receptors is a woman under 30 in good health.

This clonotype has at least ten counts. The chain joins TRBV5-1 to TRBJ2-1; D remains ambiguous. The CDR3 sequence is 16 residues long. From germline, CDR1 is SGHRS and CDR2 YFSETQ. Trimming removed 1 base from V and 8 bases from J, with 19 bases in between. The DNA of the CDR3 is TGCGCCAGCAGCTTGTCGATGTCGCCTAGTCTCTATGAGCAGTTCTTC. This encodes CASSLSMSPSLYEQFF.

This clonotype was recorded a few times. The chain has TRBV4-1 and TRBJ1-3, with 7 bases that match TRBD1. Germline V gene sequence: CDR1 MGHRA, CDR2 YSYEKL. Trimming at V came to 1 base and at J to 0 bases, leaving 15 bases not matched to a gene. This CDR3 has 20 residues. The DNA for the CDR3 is TGCGCCAGCAGCCAAGTTCAGGGACAGCCAAACCCGAGCTCTGGAAACACCATATATTTT. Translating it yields CASSQVQGQPNPSSGNTIYF.

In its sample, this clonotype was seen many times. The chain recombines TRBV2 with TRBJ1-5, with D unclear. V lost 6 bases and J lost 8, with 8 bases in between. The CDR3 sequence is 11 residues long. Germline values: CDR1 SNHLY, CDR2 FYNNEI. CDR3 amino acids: CASRVGEPQHF. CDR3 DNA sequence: TGTGCCAGCAGAGTGGGCGAGCCCCAGCATTTT.

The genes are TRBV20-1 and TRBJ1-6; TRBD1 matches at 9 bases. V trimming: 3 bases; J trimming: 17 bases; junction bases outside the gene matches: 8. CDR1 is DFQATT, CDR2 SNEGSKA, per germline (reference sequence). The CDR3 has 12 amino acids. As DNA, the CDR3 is TGCAGTGCTAGCCTGGGACAGGGCCGGTTCCACTTT. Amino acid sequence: CSASLGQGRFHF.

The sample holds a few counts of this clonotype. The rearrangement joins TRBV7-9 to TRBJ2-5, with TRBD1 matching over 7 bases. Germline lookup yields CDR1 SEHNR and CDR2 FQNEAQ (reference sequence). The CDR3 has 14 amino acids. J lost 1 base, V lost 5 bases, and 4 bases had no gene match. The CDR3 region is CASSEGTVQETQYF. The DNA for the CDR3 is TGTGCCAGCAGCGAGGGGACAGTCCAAGAGACCCAGTACTTC. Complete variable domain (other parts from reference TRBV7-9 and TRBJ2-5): DTGVSQNPRHKITKRGQNVTFRCDPISEHNRLYWYRQTLGQGPEFLTYFQNEAQLEKSRLLSDRFSAERPKGSFSTLEIQRTEQGDSAMYLCASSEGTVQETQYFGPGTRLLVL.

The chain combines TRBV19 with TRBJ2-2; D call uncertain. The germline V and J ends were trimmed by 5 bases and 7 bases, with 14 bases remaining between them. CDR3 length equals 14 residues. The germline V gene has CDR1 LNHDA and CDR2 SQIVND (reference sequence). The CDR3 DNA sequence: TGTGCCAGTAGTTGGTCTGGGGATCTCGGGGAGCTGTTTTTT. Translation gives CASSWSGDLGELFF.

The CDR3 nucleotides read TGTGCCAGCAGCGCACAGGGTTGGGAGCAGTACTTC. As protein: CASSAQGWEQYF. The rearrangement joins TRBV7-9 to TRBJ2-7; weak D call: TRBD1 (6 bases). Trimming pared 5 bases from V and 7 bases from J, leaving 12 bases between. The CDR3 consists of 12 residues. Germline CDR1 SEHNR, CDR2 FQNEAQ (reference sequence).

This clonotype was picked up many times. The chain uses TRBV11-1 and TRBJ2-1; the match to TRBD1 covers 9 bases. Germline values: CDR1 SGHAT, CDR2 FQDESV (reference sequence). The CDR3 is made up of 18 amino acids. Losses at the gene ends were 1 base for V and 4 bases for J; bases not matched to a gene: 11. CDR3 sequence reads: CASSLGTGAIDSYNEQFF. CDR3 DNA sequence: TGTGCCAGCAGCTTAGGGACAGGGGCAATAGATTCTTACAATGAGCAGTTCTTC.

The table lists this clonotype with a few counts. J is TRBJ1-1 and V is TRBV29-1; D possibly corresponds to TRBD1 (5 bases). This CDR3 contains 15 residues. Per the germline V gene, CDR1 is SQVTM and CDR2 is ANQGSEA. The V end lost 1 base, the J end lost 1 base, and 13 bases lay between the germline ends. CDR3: CSVEVSGRGNTEAFF. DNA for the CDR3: TGCAGCGTTGAAGTTTCGGGAAGGGGGAACACTGAAGCTTTCTTT.

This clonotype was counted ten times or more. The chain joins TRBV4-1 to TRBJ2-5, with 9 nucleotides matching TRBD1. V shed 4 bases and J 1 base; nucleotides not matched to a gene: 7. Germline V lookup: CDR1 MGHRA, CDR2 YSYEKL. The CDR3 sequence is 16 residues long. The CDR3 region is CASSPTGGVPQETQYF. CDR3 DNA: TGCGCCAGCAGCCCTACAGGGGGCGTGCCCCAAGAGACCCAGTACTTC.